Listed below are T cell receptor beta chains from one sample, sequenced in a study of shared clonotypes between healthy human individuals. Clones were sequenced by immunoSEQ multiplex PCR, and TCRdb holds only the in-frame ones, with some missing. The profile shows more than 2 million clones, around 96% of them singletons. The source material was naive CD8+ T cells sorted from blood. Receptors originate from a man aged 18 to 30 in good health. Both conserved end residues are part of each CDR3. The D gene is left open where the match is weak. Clone size is stated in some rows and not others, as once, few, many or a class when expanded.

d_gene,v_gene,abundance,j_gene,CDR3nt,CDR3aa
NA,TRBV11-1,NA,TRBJ2-7,TGTGCCAGCAGCTCGACAGGTTACGAGCAGTACTTC,CASSSTGYEQYF
TRBD1,TRBV28,NA,TRBJ2-7,TGTGCCAGCACCATATTCCGGGACAGGGGCCTTCGGTTAGACTTC,CASTIFRDRGLRLDF
TRBD1,TRBV10-2,NA,TRBJ2-1,TGCGCCAGCAGTCCGGGACAGTACAATGAGCAGTTCTTC,CASSPGQYNEQFF
TRBD1,TRBV9,NA,TRBJ2-7,TGTGCCAGCAGCACAGGGGACTCCTACGAGCAGTACTTC,CASSTGDSYEQYF
NA,TRBV9,NA,TRBJ2-7,TGTGCCAGCAGCGTAGGCGGCAACTACGAGCAGTACTTC,CASSVGGNYEQYF
NA,TRBV7-9,NA,TRBJ2-7,TGTGCCAGCAGCTGGACGGGCGAGCAGTACTTC,CASSWTGEQYF
TRBD2,TRBV13,NA,TRBJ2-1,TGTGCCAGCAGCTTAATTTCTAGCGGGGGGAGCTCCTACAATGAGCAGTTCTTC,CASSLISSGGSSYNEQFF
NA,TRBV28,NA,TRBJ1-5,TGTGCCAGCAGTTCGGGGACGGGGGGTCAGCCCCAGCATTTT,CASSSGTGGQPQHF
NA,TRBV2,NA,TRBJ1-3,TGTGCCAGCAGACCGGGCCGGAGCTCTGGAAACACCATATATTTT,CASRPGRSSGNTIYF
NA,TRBV27,NA,TRBJ2-1,TGTGCCAGCAGGGAGAGCTTCGCGGTACTTTACAATGAGCAGTTCTTC,CASRESFAVLYNEQFF
TRBD2,TRBV4-1,once,TRBJ2-2,TGCGCCAGCAGCCAAGTAGCCGGCGGGGGGGCCGCCGGGGAGCTGTTTTTT,CASSQVAGGGAAGELFF
NA,TRBV29-1,NA,TRBJ1-2,TGCAGCGTTGAAGGTGCGGGGGGGCGATTTGGCTACACCTTC,CSVEGAGGRFGYTF
NA,TRBV7-6,NA,TRBJ2-2,TGTGCCAGCAGCTTCAACCCCTCCACCGGGGAGCTGTTTTTT,CASSFNPSTGELFF
TRBD1,TRBV5-1,NA,TRBJ2-4,TGCGCCAGCAGCTTGGAGTGGACAGGGGGTGGAAACATTCAGTACTTC,CASSLEWTGGGNIQYF
TRBD2,TRBV10-2,NA,TRBJ2-1,TGCGCCAGCAGTGGGGATAGCGGGAGCAGATACAATGAGCAGTTCTTC,CASSGDSGSRYNEQFF
TRBD2,TRBV27,NA,TRBJ2-3,TGTGCCAGCAGTTTAGGATCGACTAGCTCGCAGTATTTT,CASSLGSTSSQYF
NA,TRBV5-1,NA,TRBJ2-7,TGCGCCAGCAGCTTGGGGACATACTACGAGCAGTACTTC,CASSLGTYYEQYF
NA,TRBV4-1,NA,TRBJ2-1,TGCGCCAGCAGCCAAGGACAGGCGGGGTGGAGGAATGAGCAGTTCTTC,CASSQGQAGWRNEQFF
NA,TRBV10-2,NA,TRBJ2-3,TGCGCCAGCAGTGAGTATGCTCCCGAGGATACGCAGTATTTT,CASSEYAPEDTQYF
NA,TRBV29-1,NA,TRBJ1-2,TGCAGCGCGGATGACAACGAAGGCTACACCTTC,CSADDNEGYTF
NA,TRBV7-6,NA,TRBJ1-1,TGTGCCAGCAGCTTAGACGTGGGGGCACGAAAGAACACTGAAGCTTTCTTT,CASSLDVGARKNTEAFF
TRBD1,TRBV5-6,NA,TRBJ2-1,TGTGCCAGCAGCTTGGGCACAGGGGGCATCTACAATGAGCAGTTCTTC,CASSLGTGGIYNEQFF
NA,TRBV2,once,TRBJ2-7,TGTGCCAGCAGTGAAGGGGCGGGGGCCGACTACGAGCAGTACTTC,CASSEGAGADYEQYF
NA,TRBV5-6,NA,TRBJ1-6,TGTGCCAGCGGTTGGACCCATAATTCACCCCTCCACTTT,CASGWTHNSPLHF
NA,TRBV15,NA,TRBJ2-1,TGTGCCACCAGCAGACAGGGCCCCTACAATGAGCAGTTCTTC,CATSRQGPYNEQFF
NA,TRBV28,NA,TRBJ1-5,TGTGCCAGCAGTTTATCTACGGGGGCCTTAAATCAGCCCCAGCATTTT,CASSLSTGALNQPQHF
TRBD1,TRBV19,NA,TRBJ1-5,TGTGCCAGTAGTCAAGACAGGGAGGGTAATCAGCCCCAGCATTTT,CASSQDREGNQPQHF
NA,TRBV15,NA,TRBJ1-2,TGTGCCACCAGCAGAGACGAAATTAGTAGGCCGAACGGCTACACCTTC,CATSRDEISRPNGYTF
NA,TRBV7-9,NA,TRBJ1-1,TGTGCCAGCAGCTGGGACTTCCTACAAGAAGCTTTCTTT,CASSWDFLQEAFF
NA,TRBV5-1,NA,TRBJ2-7,TGCGCCAGCAGCTCGGGGGTCTACGAGCAGTACTTC,CASSSGVYEQYF
NA,TRBV27,NA,TRBJ2-7,TGTGCCAGCAAGGGGTTACAGGGTTACGAGCAGTACTTC,CASKGLQGYEQYF
NA,TRBV27,NA,TRBJ2-1,TGTGCCAGCAGTTTAACCGGGGCCAATGAGCAGTTCTTC,CASSLTGANEQFF
TRBD2,TRBV10-1,NA,TRBJ2-7,TGCGCCAGCAGCTCCGGGCCTGGGGGGGGGAACGAGCAGTACTTC,CASSSGPGGGNEQYF
TRBD2,TRBV7-9,once,TRBJ2-1,TGTGCCAGCAGCTTAGCGGTCCTAGCGGGCCGGAGCTCCTACAATGAGCAGTTCTTC,CASSLAVLAGRSSYNEQFF
TRBD1,TRBV6-1,few,TRBJ1-4,TGTGCCAGCAGTGAAGCCGCAGGGGGCAAGGAAAAACTGTTTTTT,CASSEAAGGKEKLFF
NA,TRBV7-9,once,TRBJ1-1,TGTGCCAGCAGCTTACGGGGTGGCGAAGCTTTCTTT,CASSLRGGEAFF
NA,TRBV6-5,NA,TRBJ1-6,TGTGCCAGCAGTTACGGCACAGATAATTCACCCCTCCACTTT,CASSYGTDNSPLHF
NA,TRBV6-5,NA,TRBJ1-1,TGTGCCAGCACCCCGGGGGGAGCTTTCTTT,CASTPGGAFF
TRBD2,TRBV10-3,NA,TRBJ2-3,TGTGCCATCAGTGAGCTTTTGGCTAGCGGGATGGGAGATACGCAGTATTTT,CAISELLASGMGDTQYF
TRBD1,TRBV28,NA,TRBJ1-1,TGTGCCAGCAGTGATGGGACAGGCCTATTGGACACTGAAGCTTTCTTT,CASSDGTGLLDTEAFF
NA,TRBV5-6,NA,TRBJ1-3,TGTGCCAGCAGCTGGTGGGGGGCTTCTGGAAACACCATATATTTT,CASSWWGASGNTIYF
TRBD2,TRBV27,NA,TRBJ2-7,TGTGCCAGCAGTTTATCATCCGGGACTAGCGCAACTCTCAGCGAGCAGTACTTC,CASSLSSGTSATLSEQYF
NA,TRBV13,NA,TRBJ2-3,TGTGCCAGCAGCTCCAGCTCAACAGATACGCAGTATTTT,CASSSSSTDTQYF
NA,TRBV6-5,NA,TRBJ1-1,TGTGCCAGCAGTTACTCAGGCAGCATGAACACTGAAGCTTTCTTT,CASSYSGSMNTEAFF
TRBD2,TRBV9,NA,TRBJ2-7,TGTGCCAGCAGCGCGAGCGGGGGGGCCAGTTACGAGCAGTACTTC,CASSASGGASYEQYF
TRBD2,TRBV5-4,NA,TRBJ2-7,TGTGCCAGCAGCTTGGGGCGGACTAGCGACGAGCAGTACTTC,CASSLGRTSDEQYF
NA,TRBV7-7,NA,TRBJ2-1,TGTGCTAGCAGCCCCTTGGTCGGCCCCCCAGTCGATGAGCAGTTCTTC,CASSPLVGPPVDEQFF
NA,TRBV30,few,TRBJ2-7,TGTGCCTGGAGTGTATCGCCGGACCGGGGCGAGCAGTACTTC,CAWSVSPDRGEQYF
TRBD1,TRBV2,few,TRBJ1-3,TGTGCCAGCAGGTTACCGGGACAGGGTGGAAACACCATATATTTT,CASRLPGQGGNTIYF
NA,TRBV10-1,NA,TRBJ1-6,TGCGCCAGCAGTGAGTCGGCAGGAAATAATTCACCCCTCCACTTT,CASSESAGNNSPLHF